This entry features one TCR beta chain sequence. Its target is unknown. The CDR3 has 16 residues. In germline, CDR1 is SEHNR, CDR2 FQNEAQ (reference sequence). V lost 3 bases, J lost 2 bases, and 6 bases stayed unmatched. The primer mix had 60 Vbeta and 13 Jbeta primers. Assay used: immunoSEQ multiplex PCR; TCRdb lists only in-frame clones, some missing. The sample has some 160,000 clones, over 8% seen once. This specimen comes from a study of cytomegalovirus exposure and HLA in healthy donors. Across the whole study: Within the Caucasian-associated ancestry cluster were around four fifths of the roughly 380 genotyped donors.

General study findings and limits: An analysis was carried out later, and it reportedly showed fewer N-insertions in an Asian-associated ancestry cluster than the roughly 670-donor mean. With later analysis, a missense DCLRE1C variant became linked to TCR beta V- and J-gene trimming.

This clonotype was sampled from a male donor in good health and CMV-seronegative. V usage is TRBV7-9 and J usage is TRBJ2-3, with 9 bases matching TRBD2. Sequenced: PBMCs. The CDR3 protein is CASSLTSGQNTDTQYF. CDR3 DNA sequence: TGTGCCAGCAGCTTGACTAGCGGACAAAACACAGATACGCAGTATTTT.